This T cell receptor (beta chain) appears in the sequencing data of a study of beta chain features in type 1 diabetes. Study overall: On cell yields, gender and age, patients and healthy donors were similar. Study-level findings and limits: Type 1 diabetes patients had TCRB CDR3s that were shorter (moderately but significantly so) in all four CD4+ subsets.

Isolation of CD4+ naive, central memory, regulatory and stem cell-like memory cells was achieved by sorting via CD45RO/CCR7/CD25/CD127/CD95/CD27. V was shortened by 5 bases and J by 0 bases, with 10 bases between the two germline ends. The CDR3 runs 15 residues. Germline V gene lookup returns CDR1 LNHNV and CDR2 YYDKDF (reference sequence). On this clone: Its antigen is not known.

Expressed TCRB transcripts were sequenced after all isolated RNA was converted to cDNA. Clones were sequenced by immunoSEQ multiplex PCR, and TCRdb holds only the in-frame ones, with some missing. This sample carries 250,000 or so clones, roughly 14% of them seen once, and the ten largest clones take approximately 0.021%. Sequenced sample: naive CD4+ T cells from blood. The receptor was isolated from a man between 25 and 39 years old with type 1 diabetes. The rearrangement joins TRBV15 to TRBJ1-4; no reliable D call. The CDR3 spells CATSARLTTNEKLFF. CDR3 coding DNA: TGTGCCACCAGCGCCAGGCTGACAACTAATGAAAAACTGTTTTTT.